These 21 T cell receptor beta chains came from one sample sequenced in a study of cytomegalovirus exposure and HLA in healthy donors. Primers: 60 Vbeta forward and 13 Jbeta reverse. Profiled with immunoSEQ multiplex PCR; TCRdb holds only in-frame clones, not every one. The sample contains under 200,000 clones, around 86% of which appear only once. The sample was PBMCs. These receptors all stem from a male donor in good health and CMV-seronegative.

The V gene is TRBV15, the J gene TRBJ1-4; D unclear. This CDR3 is built from 14 residues. Trimming took off 0 bases at V and 7 bases at J, with 9 bases between the two ends. The germline gives CDR1 LNHNV, CDR2 YYDKDF (reference sequence). This chain's CDR3 is CATSRDLSSEKLFF. CDR3 in DNA: TGTGCCACCAGCAGAGATCTTTCCAGTGAAAAACTGTTTTTT.

There are a few counts of this clone. This chain uses TRBV7-2 with TRBJ2-1; D is perhaps TRBD2 (5 bases). V lost 6 bases to trimming and J lost 8 bases, with 14 bases between them. The CDR3 loop spans 13 amino acids. Germline lookup yields CDR1 SGHTA and CDR2 FQGNSA. CDR3 coding DNA: TGTGCCAGCAGGCTATCGCCGGAGGATGAGCAGTTCTTC. As protein: CASRLSPEDEQFF.

In this sample, this clone turned up a few times. V is TRBV7-6 and J is TRBJ1-2, with TRBD1 matching 8 bases. Trimming removed 5 bases from V and 4 bases from J; junction bases left unmatched: 3. This CDR3 comprises 13 residues. Germline CDR1 SGHVS, CDR2 FNYEAQ. The CDR3 DNA follows: TGTGCCAGCAGCCAAGGACAGGGCTATGGCTACACCTTC. It yields the protein CASSQGQGYGYTF.

This clone has only a few counts. The genes are TRBV27 and TRBJ2-6; 7 bases align to TRBD2. V trimming: 6 bases; J trimming: 1 base; junction bases outside the gene matches: 9. CDR3 length equals 17 residues. Per the germline V gene, CDR1 is MNHEY and CDR2 is SMNVEV (reference sequence). CDR3: CASSPGGVGSGANVLTF. The CDR3, as DNA: TGTGCCAGCAGCCCGGGAGGCGTAGGGTCTGGGGCCAACGTCCTGACTTTC.

This clone was seen a few times. V gene TRBV10-2 combines with J gene TRBJ2-1; 9 bases fit TRBD2. The CDR3 contains 14 residues. Germline-derived CDR1 and CDR2 are WSHSY and SAAADI. J was trimmed by 6 bases and V by 8 bases; bases with no gene match: 8. Here the CDR3 reads CASSLAGASNEQFF. The CDR3 nucleotides are TGCGCCAGCTCATTAGCGGGGGCAAGCAATGAGCAGTTCTTC.

This clone was seen just once. This sequence joins TRBV7-2 and TRBJ2-7; possibly TRBD1 for D (6 bases). Germline CDR1 is SGHTA and CDR2 is FQGNSA. Trimming took off 5 bases at V and 2 bases at J, with 19 bases between the two ends. This CDR3 spans 16 amino acids. The CDR3 coding sequence is TGTGCCAGCAGCCTAGATTTACGGGACACCGCCTACGAGCAGTACTTC. Protein product: CASSLDLRDTAYEQYF.

The gene calls are TRBV29-1 and TRBJ2-3, with D uncertain. CDR1 is SQVTM, CDR2 ANQGSEA, per germline. V shed 0 bases and J shed 0 bases, with 7 bases lying between them. This CDR3 has 14 amino acids. CDR3 amino acids: CSVEDGDSTDTQYF. CDR3 in DNA: TGCAGCGTTGAAGATGGAGATAGCACAGATACGCAGTATTTT.

This clone showed up just a few times. The chain links TRBV4-1 to TRBJ2-7; 7 bases fit TRBD1. The V gene end was trimmed by 0 bases and the J gene end by 5 bases; junction bases not matched to a gene: 13. Germline V gene lookup returns CDR1 MGHRA and CDR2 YSYEKL. The CDR3 extends over 17 amino acids. CDR3 nucleotide sequence: TGCGCCAGCAGCCAAGATTACTCCCAGGGGGTAAAAAACGAGCAGTACTTC. The encoded protein is CASSQDYSQGVKNEQYF.

This clone came up once. The chain carries TRBV4-1 and TRBJ2-7, with 9 nucleotides matching TRBD1. Trimming removed 0 bases from V and 3 bases from J; junction bases left unmatched: 3. Germline CDR1 is MGHRA and CDR2 is YSYEKL. CDR3 size: 15 residues. The CDR3 region has the DNA TGCGCCAGCAGCCAAGATATGGGACAGGGCTACGAGCAGTACTTC. Translated: CASSQDMGQGYEQYF.

This clone was detected a few times. The chain couples TRBV29-1 to TRBJ1-1, with D possibly being TRBD1 (5 bases). The CDR3 extends over 13 amino acids. V was pared by 7 bases and J by 5 bases, with 17 bases between. From germline, CDR1 is SQVTM and CDR2 ANQGSEA. As DNA, the CDR3 is TGCAGCGCTCAGACGGGGGGGGGTACTGAAGCTTTCTTT. This translates into CSAQTGGGTEAFF.

This chain joins TRBV7-8 and TRBJ2-7, with a tentative D call TRBD1 (7 bases). Trimming left V 6 bases short and J 6 bases short, with 12 bases between. The germline gives CDR1 SGHVS, CDR2 FQNEAQ. The CDR3 has 12 amino acids. Written as DNA, the CDR3 is TGTGCCAGCAGTCGACAGGGAGGCGAGCAGTACTTC. Translated: CASSRQGGEQYF. Looking up the rest from reference TRBV7-8 and TRBJ2-7 gives the full variable domain: GAGVSQSPRYKVAKRGQDVALRCDPISGHVSLFWYQQALGQGPEFLTYFQNEAQLDKSGLPSDRFFAERPEGSVSTLKIQRTQQEDSAVYLCASSRQGGEQYFGPGTRLTVT.

The chain is built from TRBV9 and TRBJ2-5; 11 nucleotides match TRBD2. Germline loops: CDR1 SGDLS, CDR2 YYNGEE. Trimming took 4 bases from V and 3 from J; bases not matched to a gene: 2. The CDR3 extends over 14 amino acids. The DNA of the CDR3 is TGTGCCAGCAGCCCGGGACTAGCGGAAGAGACCCAGTACTTC. Protein sequence: CASSPGLAEETQYF.

The chain employs TRBV7-9 and TRBJ2-2, with D unclear. This CDR3 is built from 17 residues. The germline CDR1 and CDR2 sequences are SEHNR and FQNEAQ (reference sequence). V was cut by 4 bases and J by 0 bases, with 15 bases left in between. The CDR3 sequence: CASSSPIGGANTGELFF. CDR3 DNA: TGTGCCAGCAGCTCCCCCATCGGCGGAGCGAACACCGGGGAGCTGTTTTTT.

This chain uses TRBV7-9 with TRBJ1-1, with 7 bases fitting TRBD1. Germline V gene sequence: CDR1 SEHNR, CDR2 FQNEAQ (reference sequence). The junction had 12 bases not matched to a gene; V was cut back by 5 bases and J by 6 bases. The CDR3 loop spans 15 amino acids. The CDR3 nucleotides read TGTGCCAGCAGCCCGGAGACCGACAGGGTTGCTGAAGCTTTCTTT. It translates to CASSPETDRVAEAFF.

This chain uses TRBV30 with TRBJ2-3, with TRBD1 matching 10 bases. From germline, CDR1 is GTSNPN and CDR2 SVGIG (reference sequence). V dropped 7 bases and J dropped 3; count of bases not matched to a gene: 4. This CDR3 contains 13 residues. CDR3 amino acids: CAYRDRGTDTQYF. The CDR3 nucleotides are TGTGCCTATAGGGACAGGGGAACAGATACGCAGTATTTT.

On this clone: Other nucleotide sequences in the sample specify the same CDR3. This chain connects TRBV7-9 to TRBJ1-5; weak D call: TRBD1 (5 bases). Germline CDR1 SEHNR, CDR2 FQNEAQ (reference sequence). V was cut by 3 bases and J by 6 bases, with 6 bases left in between. This CDR3 has 12 amino acids. CDR3 region: CASSLGGQPQHF. The CDR3 bases are TGTGCCAGCAGCTTGGGGGGTCAGCCCCAGCATTTT.

This clone has a single count. This sequence joins TRBV7-2 and TRBJ2-7; the match to TRBD1 covers 9 bases. The V segment lost 4 bases and the J segment 4 bases; nucleotides outside the gene matches: 11. In germline, CDR1 is SGHTA, CDR2 FQGNSA. This CDR3 is built from 16 residues. The CDR3 reads CASSSRDRDDIYEQYF. The CDR3 bases are TGTGCCAGCAGCTCCCGGGACAGGGACGATATATACGAGCAGTACTTC.

The chain couples TRBV2 to TRBJ1-1, with D maybe TRBD1 (5 bases). CDR3 length equals 15 residues. Germline V lookup: CDR1 SNHLY, CDR2 FYNNEI. The V gene lost 2 bases and the J gene lost 4 bases, with 14 bases spanning the gap. The CDR3 sequence is CASSEYGADSTEAFF. The CDR3 DNA follows: TGTGCCAGCAGTGAATATGGGGCCGACAGCACTGAAGCTTTCTTT.

This chain connects TRBV7-2 to TRBJ1-3; 11 bases line up with TRBD1. Germline CDR1 reads SGHTA; CDR2 reads FQGNSA. The CDR3 covers 16 residues. The J segment lost 8 bases and the V segment lost 2 bases, leaving 8 bases of the junction unmatched. The CDR3 protein is CASSLRGQGGRDTIYF. CDR3 sequence (DNA): TGTGCCAGCAGCTTAAGGGGACAGGGGGGACGGGACACCATATATTTT.

This clone was seen just once. The rearrangement joins TRBV5-5 to TRBJ1-5; no clear D. The ends were cut back, 3 bases at V and 4 bases at J, with 8 bases in the middle. The CDR3 length is 13 residues. Germline CDR1 and CDR2: SGHKS and YYEKEE (reference sequence). The CDR3 spells CASSSRSNQPQHF. In DNA form, the CDR3 reads TGTGCCAGCAGCTCCCGGTCGAATCAGCCCCAGCATTTT. Variable domain in full (rest from reference TRBV5-5 and TRBJ1-5): DAGVTQSPTHLIKTRGQQVTLRCSPISGHKSVSWYQQVLGQGPQFIFQYYEKEERGRGNFPDRFSARQFPNYSSELNVNALLLGDSALYLCASSSRSNQPQHFGDGTRLSIL.

V is TRBV28 and J is TRBJ2-7; 8 bases are shared with TRBD1. CDR3 length: 13 residues. Unmatched junction bases numbered 3, after V lost 2 bases and J lost 6 bases. From germline, CDR1 is MDHEN and CDR2 SYDVKM. The CDR3 reads CASSLPDRAEQYF. The CDR3 DNA reads TGTGCCAGCAGTTTACCGGACAGGGCCGAGCAGTACTTC. Variable domain in full (rest from reference TRBV28 and TRBJ2-7): DVKVTQSSRYLVKRTGEKVFLECVQDMDHENMFWYRQDPGLGLRLIYFSYDVKMKEKGDIPEGYSVSREKKERFSLILESASTNQTSMYLCASSLPDRAEQYFGPGTRLTVT.